This record concerns one T cell receptor (beta chain) sequence. Its antigen is not yet known. No much larger clone is present one base from it, and per-base qualities are unavailable. This entry comes from a study of identical twins (dated by TCRdb to between 2015 and 2016). Regarding the study in general: To test whether fetal clonotypes persist, the study used deep sequencing on TCR alpha and beta repertoires from monozygotic twins, unrelated adults of various ages, and cord blood. Replicate twin experiments were performed at different times using different library preparation protocols to rule out contamination.

The CDR3 holds 14 amino acids from the cysteine to the phenylalanine. Only the CDR3 DNA is retained, 42 bases long and in frame from the first base. CDR1 is given as DFQATT and CDR2 as SNEGSKA, both from the germline V gene (reference sequence). The V end loses 0 bases and the J end loses 3 bases, and a stretch of 8 bases separates them. The library was produced with 5' RACE. Sequenced on an Illumina HiSeq 2000. Template switching added a universal primer binding site, and the final cDNA carried a unique molecular identifier that allowed TCR cDNA molecules to be counted accurately. Specific primers in the conserved constant-segment region were used to synthesize first-strand cDNA for TCR alpha and beta chains. To control for contamination, every cDNA library was double barcoded, receiving both a SMART-Mk sample barcode and Illumina barcodes. TruSeq adapter sequences and Illumina sample barcodes were added in two successive PCR steps. Sequencing of the TCR alpha and beta cDNA libraries was done on the Illumina HiSeq platform using custom primers. Under the source paper's analysis protocol: Raw reads were processed with MiGEC to extract unique molecular identifiers, and MiXCR was used to determine CDR3 positions. Recombination models were inferred per individual with the repgenHMM and IGoR tools using an EM algorithm. Shared clonotype analysis was performed with the tcR package in R, normalizing sharing by the product of cloneset sizes. To study raw recombination free of thymic and clonal selection effects, out-of-frame nonproductive sequences were analyzed. The raw public data were reprocessed by TCRdb itself: fastp quality trimming at Q25, MiXCR clonotype calling, in-frame beta chains only. Every entry covers one CDR3 protein and lists the most common genes and DNA from its rows. The V and J calls were not made by the authors but by TCRdb's processing. The sample table lists 400,000 to 550,000 distinct CDR3 sequences, roughly a quarter of them with a count of one. 2.9% of the sample goes to the ten largest clones.

Every donor in the study was a healthy Caucasian. Three pairs of female monozygotic twins, all aged 18 to 29 years, were included in the twin cohort. Positive isolation kits from Invitrogen were used to isolate the CD4+ and CD8+ T cell populations. What the work shows at the level of the full study, not this receptor alone: A weaker excess of twin sharing was found in beta out-of-frame sequences because the signal-to-noise ratio was lowered by fewer shared sequences. Invariant T cells such as MAIT and iNKT could partly confound zero-insertion analyses, although diverse VJ usage argued against such confounding for most clonotypes. Conclusions relied on cross-sectional statistical analysis, since the same donors could not be followed over many years. Compared with coincidental sharing between unrelated individuals, out-of-frame TCR alpha sequences shared between twins had an excess of sequences with low generation probability. In monozygotic twins, out-of-frame TCR alpha sharing was systematically underestimated by recombination models, although the models agreed with sharing between unrelated individuals. Abundant cord blood beta clonotypes had fewer insertions, young adult naive repertoires showed a similar but weaker trend, and memory repertoires showed no such trend.

The same data also went into a second study, on T cells expressing NK-cell markers. The second publication reports: TCR beta-chain repertoires were profiled in sorted CD3+CD56+NKG2C+, CD3+CD56+NKG2C- and CD3+CD56-NKG2C+ T-cell subsets from about 8 donors. Of the eight sequenced donors, seven were found to be HCMV-seropositive and one was found to be HCMV-seronegative. In several experiments an anti-gammadeltaTCR antibody was added to restrict sorting to alphabetaTCR-expressing T cells. In roughly 6 donors, the dominant CD3+CD56+NKG2C+ clonotypes ranked among the top 10 CD8+ clonotypes, making up roughly 1.0-8% of CD8+ T cells. Those dominant clonotypes were again the most abundant among CD3+CD56-NKG2C+ cells in four donors, at roughly 28.3-60.1%. It remained unclear whether the expanded NKG2C-expressing T cell clones were specific for HCMV antigens. All eight donors whose samples were sequenced were randomly selected healthy volunteers, three of them men and five women. A commercial ELISA kit detecting HCMV-specific IgG in serum was used to determine HCMV serostatus. MIGEC handled demultiplexing of the reads and grouping by UMI, while MiTCR was used to assemble and quantify clonotypes. To exclude erroneous sequences, only TCR cDNA sequences supported by at least two reads were retained. The tcR package was used for downstream repertoire analysis, and clonotypes were matched between fractions using CDR3 nucleotide sequence together with V segment. VDJmatch was used to annotate antigen specificity against VDJdb, with one amino acid substitution in CDR3 allowed.

The sequenced sample was CD4+ T cells sorted from blood. The sequence came from a woman younger than 35 in good health. This receptor chain uses TRBV20-1 and TRBJ2-2; tentative D gene TRBD1, with 5 bases matching. This receptor carries the CDR3 CSARDPGHTGELFF. The sequence in DNA is TGCAGTGCTAGAGACCCAGGGCACACCGGGGAGCTGTTTTTT.